This T cell receptor beta chain appears in the sequencing data of a study of post-analysis software for immune sequencing data. Study at large: Multiple sclerosis in the patients followed relapsing-remitting, secondary progressive and progressive-relapsing courses.

Study-wide findings and caveats: Patients used about 5 TRBV segments, including TRBV5-6, TRBV5-1 and TRBV20-1, more often than controls. Controls significantly exceeded multiple sclerosis patients in normalized Chao1 diversity. F-measure co-clustering was strong for batch-matched samples.

The CDR3 loop spans 17 amino acids. Germline V gene data show CDR1 as LGHNA and CDR2 as YNFKEQ. V gave up 4 bases and J gave up 4 bases; unmatched junction bases: 11. Researchers reported that TCR beta cDNA libraries carried unique molecular identifiers. The source material, roughly 0.9 to 11 million T cells, gave rise to roughly 500,000 cDNA molecules. TCRdb independently ran MiXCR on the PCR reads; one entry per CDR3 protein. The data show about 770,000 distinct CDR3 sequences, about half seen once. This clonotype was picked up many times. Its antigen is as yet unknown. The TCR comes from a girl aged 10-17 years with multiple sclerosis. Material: blood. The rearrangement links TRBV4-2 to TRBJ2-1; the match to TRBD2 covers 9 bases. CDR3 coding DNA: TGTGCCAGCAGCCGAGTCTTAGCGGGAGTGGGGTACAATGAGCAGTTCTTC. This encodes CASSRVLAGVGYNEQFF.